These 22 T cell receptor beta chains originate from one sample sequenced in a study of blood T cell repertoires in COVID-19. The repertoire was sequenced with immunoSEQ multiplex PCR; TCRdb's copy has only in-frame clones and lacks some. Counted here are 250,000 to 300,000 clones, around 78% occurring once; the ten biggest clones make up about 5%. Sample: peripheral blood. The receptors originated from a man aged 55-75 years who had recovered from COVID-19.

This chain joins TRBV24-1 and TRBJ2-3, with D perhaps matching TRBD2 (6 bases). The V gene lost 6 bases and the J gene lost 0 bases, with 15 bases spanning the gap. The CDR3 sequence is 16 residues long. The V gene's germline CDR1 is KGHDR and CDR2 SFDVKD. For the CDR3, the DNA is TGTGCCACCAGTAGGGGTCCGGGGACTAGCACAGATACGCAGTATTTT. Its protein is CATSRGPGTSTDTQYF.

The chain joins TRBV7-8 to TRBJ2-5, with D possibly being TRBD1 (7 bases). Trimming shortened V by 5 bases and J by 5 bases, and 12 bases separated the two germline ends. Germline V lookup: CDR1 SGHVS, CDR2 FQNEAQ. This CDR3 has 13 amino acids. The DNA of the CDR3 is TGTGCCAGCAGCCGGGGGACAGTTGAGACCCAGTACTTC. Its translation is CASSRGTVETQYF.

The gene calls are TRBV5-1 and TRBJ1-4; 9 bases match TRBD1. The CDR3 length is 13 residues. The germline V gene encodes CDR1 SGHRS and CDR2 YFSETQ. The J segment lost 8 bases and the V segment lost 7 bases, leaving 6 bases of the junction unmatched. DNA of the CDR3: TGCGCCAGCGGCAGACAGGGGGGAGAAAAACTGTTTTTT. It translates to CASGRQGGEKLFF.

The rearrangement links TRBV25-1 to TRBJ2-7; 9 nucleotides align to TRBD1. This CDR3 spans 13 amino acids. Germline V CDR1 and CDR2: MGHDK, SYGVNS. The V gene end was trimmed by 4 bases and the J gene end by 3 bases; junction bases not matched to a gene: 1. The CDR3 protein is CASSGDRVYEQYF. The CDR3, as DNA: TGTGCCAGCAGTGGGGACAGGGTCTACGAGCAGTACTTC.

This chain joins TRBV11-3 and TRBJ2-3; 11 bases map to TRBD1. Germline-derived CDR1 and CDR2 are SGHNT and YENEEA. V shed 5 bases, J shed 6 bases, and the junction held 7 bases outside the gene matches. The CDR3 is 15 amino acids. The CDR3 DNA reads TGTGCCAGCAGCATGGGACAGGGGGATATGGATACGCAGTATTTT. Protein: CASSMGQGDMDTQYF.

This clone occurred a few times. V gene TRBV5-1 combines with J gene TRBJ1-1; 12 bases match TRBD1. Germline V lookup: CDR1 SGHRS, CDR2 YFSETQ. Trimming at V came to 0 bases and at J to 8 bases, leaving 8 bases not matched to a gene. The CDR3 sequence is 16 residues long. CDR3 region: CASSLESGTGGREAFF. The CDR3 DNA follows: TGCGCCAGCAGCTTGGAAAGCGGGACAGGGGGCCGGGAAGCTTTCTTT.

This clone was seen many times. The gene calls are TRBV3-1 (or the pseudogene TRBV3-2) and TRBJ1-4, with D perhaps TRBD1 (6 bases). Germline V gene data show CDR1 as LGHDT and CDR2 as YNNKEL (reference sequence). V was pared by 5 bases and J by 7 bases, with 17 bases between. This CDR3 contains 15 residues. DNA for the CDR3: TGTGCCAGCAGCGTAACGGGGGGCGCGGTTGAAAAACTGTTTTTT. It specifies CASSVTGGAVEKLFF.

The CDR3 nucleotides read TGTGCCAGCAGTTACACTAGATCGCGGGAAAGGTACGAGCAGTACTTC. Amino acid sequence: CASSYTRSRERYEQYF. The chain has TRBV6-6 and TRBJ2-7, with D maybe TRBD2 (6 bases). Trimming pared 2 bases from V and 4 bases from J, leaving 18 bases between. The CDR3 totals 16 residues. The germline V gene has CDR1 MNHNY and CDR2 SVGAGI (reference sequence).

The V gene is TRBV12-3 or TRBV12-4, the J gene TRBJ2-2; D is ambiguous. This CDR3 has 13 residues. Deletions cut 7 bases from V and 0 bases from J, with 6 bases between. The CDR3: CASKATNTGELFF. The CDR3 nucleotides read TGTGCCAGCAAAGCGACGAACACCGGGGAGCTGTTTTTT.

The chain couples TRBV5-1 to TRBJ1-1; D is undetermined. The germline V and J ends were trimmed by 2 bases and 1 base, with 9 bases remaining between them. CDR1 and CDR2 (germline): SGHRS, YFSETQ. The length of the CDR3 is 14 residues. The CDR3 reads CASSFSSGNTEAFF. DNA of the CDR3: TGCGCCAGCAGCTTCTCCTCGGGGAACACTGAAGCTTTCTTT.

This clone has just one count. The chain is built from TRBV30 and TRBJ1-5; no firm D call. Germline V gene lookup returns CDR1 GTSNPN and CDR2 SVGIG (reference sequence). This CDR3 has 13 residues. Trimming took off 3 bases at V and 3 bases at J, with 9 bases between the two ends. CDR3 protein: CAWSRGANQPQHF. In nucleotides, the CDR3 is TGTGCCTGGAGCCGGGGAGCCAATCAGCCCCAGCATTTT.

This rearrangement joins TRBV28 to TRBJ1-2; 8 nucleotides match TRBD1. Trimming removed 2 bases from V and 7 bases from J; junction bases left unmatched: 12. This CDR3 is built from 16 residues. Germline V lookup: CDR1 MDHEN, CDR2 SYDVKM. CDR3 sequence reads: CASSLRPPQGAGGYTF. The CDR3 nucleotides read TGTGCCAGCAGTTTAAGGCCCCCTCAGGGGGCTGGTGGCTACACCTTC.

This clone has a handful of counts. The chain carries TRBV5-1 and TRBJ1-1; tentatively, D is TRBD1 (6 bases). The CDR3 has 15 amino acids. Between the trimmed V and J ends, which lost 1 base and 1 base, there was a span of 11 bases. Germline V lookup: CDR1 SGHRS, CDR2 YFSETQ. The CDR3 sequence is CASSLTGRGNTEAFF. The DNA of the CDR3 is TGCGCCAGCAGCTTGACAGGGAGGGGGAACACTGAAGCTTTCTTT.

CDR3 nucleotide sequence: TGTGCCAGCCTGGGCAGGGGGGCTGGCTACACCTTC. Encoded protein: CASLGRGAGYTF. The J gene is TRBJ1-2, the V gene TRBV6-5; 7 bases are a match to TRBD1. Germline loops: CDR1 MNHEY, CDR2 SVGAGI. Trimming cost V 8 bases and J 7 bases; bases outside gene matches: 7. This CDR3 has 12 amino acids.

The rearrangement links TRBV2 to TRBJ2-5; the match to TRBD1 covers 11 bases. CDR3 size: 15 residues. Trimming at V came to 5 bases and at J to 4 bases, leaving 6 bases not matched to a gene. The germline CDR1 and CDR2 sequences are SNHLY and FYNNEI. The CDR3 reads CASSRDRGEGETQYF. CDR3 nucleotides: TGTGCCAGCAGTCGGGACAGGGGGGAGGGAGAGACCCAGTACTTC.

The chain employs TRBV19 and TRBJ1-1; 8 nucleotides agree with TRBD1. Germline CDR1 is LNHDA and CDR2 is SQIVND (reference sequence). Trimming at V came to 6 bases and at J to 1 base, leaving 10 bases not matched to a gene. The CDR3 sequence is 16 residues long. This CDR3 reads CASRKQGVGGNTEAFF. CDR3 DNA sequence: TGTGCCAGTAGGAAACAGGGGGTCGGAGGGAACACTGAAGCTTTCTTT.

This chain joins TRBV2 and TRBJ2-7, with TRBD2 identical over 7 bases. The CDR3 runs 13 residues. Losses at the gene ends were 6 bases for V and 0 bases for J; bases not matched to a gene: 2. The germline gives CDR1 SNHLY, CDR2 FYNNEI. The CDR3 nucleotides are TGTGCCAGCAGCGGGAGGAGCTCCTACGAGCAGTACTTC. It yields the protein CASSGRSSYEQYF.

This CDR3 reads CASRTGGNTGELFF. CDR3 in DNA: TGTGCCAGCAGAACGGGGGGGAACACCGGGGAGCTGTTTTTT. The chain couples TRBV5-4 to TRBJ2-2; 7 bases align to TRBD2. CDR1 and CDR2 from the germline V gene are SGHNT and YYREEE (reference sequence). The junction had 2 bases not matched to a gene; V was cut back by 5 bases and J by 1 base. The CDR3 extends over 14 amino acids. Full variable domain (missing parts from reference TRBV5-4 and TRBJ2-2): ETGVTQSPTHLIKTRGQQVTLRCSSQSGHNTVSWYQQALGQGPQFIFQYYREEENGRGNFPPRFSGLQFPNYSSELNVNALELDDSALYLCASRTGGNTGELFFGEGSRLTVL.

This clone was counted once. The chain joins TRBV6-1 to TRBJ2-1; TRBD2 matches at 7 bases. The V gene end was trimmed by 6 bases and the J gene end by 10 bases; junction bases not matched to a gene: 9. Per the germline V gene, CDR1 is MNHNS and CDR2 is SASEGT. This CDR3 has 13 amino acids. As DNA, the CDR3 is TGTGCCAGCAGGAGCGGGAATTTCGGGGAGCAGTTCTTC. Residues: CASRSGNFGEQFF.

This clone was observed once. The V gene is TRBV21-1, the J gene TRBJ2-4; the table's D call of TRBD2 was not tested on the DNA. TRBV21-1 is annotated as a pseudogene. This CDR3 contains 17 residues. The CDR3 loop reads CASSKEGRDEGKNIQYF. CDR3 nucleotides: TGTGCCAGCAGCAAAGAAGGGAGGGATGAAGGCAAAAACATTCAGTACTTC.

The chain combines TRBV10-2 with TRBJ2-2; 8 nucleotides agree with TRBD1. CDR1 and CDR2 from the germline V gene are WSHSY and SAAADI. The CDR3 totals 14 residues. V was clipped by 7 bases and J by 8 bases; unmatched bases: 9. The chain's CDR3 is CASIGQGRAGELFF. The CDR3 coding sequence is TGCGCCAGCATAGGACAGGGAAGAGCGGGGGAGCTGTTTTTT.

The chain couples TRBV5-1 to TRBJ1-4; D unclear. Germline values: CDR1 SGHRS, CDR2 YFSETQ. V was clipped by 0 bases and J by 3 bases, with 9 bases between them. The CDR3 has 15 amino acids. The CDR3 DNA sequence: TGCGCCAGCAGCTTGGCCCTCGGGGCTAATGAAAAACTGTTTTTT. Translation gives CASSLALGANEKLFF.